This T cell receptor (beta chain) was profiled in a study of CD8 T cells in ankylosing spondylitis. Study-level findings and limits: Those disease-linked clones were CD8+; they were also relatively rare in peripheral blood. Matched ankylosing spondylitis synovial fluid reportedly showed significant enrichment of disease-linked clones.

A note on this clonotype: Its target is not known.

By quantitative 5'-RACE with molecular barcodes, the TCR beta libraries were made. One entry per CDR3 protein, called by TCRdb with MiXCR from the 5' RACE reads. Of just under 350,000 distinct CDR3 sequences in the sample, roughly 14% were seen once. The clonotype originates from a male donor with ankylosing spondylitis or in good health (not recorded which). Source material: blood, either unsorted or a sorted T cell fraction (not recorded which).

Written as DNA, the CDR3 is TGCGCCAGCAGCTTGCTTCGGGGATACGGGAGCACCGGGGAGCTGTTTTTT. This sequence encodes CASSLLRGYGSTGELFF. The rearrangement uses TRBV5-1 and TRBJ2-2; maybe TRBD2 (6 bases). The CDR3 contains 17 residues. V lost 1 base and J 4 bases, leaving 17 bases between the germline ends. Germline V CDR1 and CDR2: SGHRS, YFSETQ.